This TCR delta chain is from a study of Vδ1+ human thymocytes. As to this clone: Its matching antigen is unknown.

Points from the study as a whole: Thymic TRG and TRD repertoires appeared highly polyclonal.

RNA was extracted from the cells and then reverse transcribed. Multiplex PCR used pooled V-gene forward primers and a constant-region reverse primer to amplify CDR3s. TCRdb reanalyzed the multiplex PCR reads using CATT. The table shows some 55,000 delta-chain clones, with around a sixth occurring only once. This CDR3 contains 17 residues. Trimming removed 3 bases from V and 14 bases from J; junction bases left unmatched: 20. The germline V gene encodes CDR1 TSWWSYY and CDR2 QGS. Sample: Vdelta1+ gamma-delta thymocytes from the thymus. Subset noted: FACS-sorted CD3+ TCRalphabeta- TCRVdelta1+ TCRVdelta2- thymocytes. This TCR was recovered from a boy younger than two who had congenital heart surgery. The chain employs TRDV1 and TRDJ1, with 11 bases fitting TRDD3. In nucleotides, the CDR3 is TGTGCTCTTGGGGATCCTTTAGCCCTGGGGGATACTCATTGGGGGATCTTT. Translating gives CALGDPLALGDTHWGIF.